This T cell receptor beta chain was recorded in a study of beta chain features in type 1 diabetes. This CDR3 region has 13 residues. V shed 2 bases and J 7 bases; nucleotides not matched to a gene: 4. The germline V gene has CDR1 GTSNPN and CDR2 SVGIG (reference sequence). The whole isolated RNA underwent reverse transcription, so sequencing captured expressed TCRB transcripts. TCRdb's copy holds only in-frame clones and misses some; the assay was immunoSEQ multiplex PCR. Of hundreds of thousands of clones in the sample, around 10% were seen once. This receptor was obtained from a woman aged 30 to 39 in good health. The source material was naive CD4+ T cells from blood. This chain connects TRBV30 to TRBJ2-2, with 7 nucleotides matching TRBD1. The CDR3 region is CAWSHRGGGELFF. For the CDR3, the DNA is TGTGCCTGGAGTCACAGGGGTGGCGGGGAGCTGTTTTTT.